Sequencing of this TCR beta chain was carried out in a study of T-cell memory formation after mild COVID-19 (dated by TCRdb to the early 2020s). Regarding the research as a whole: TCR sequence clusters from the two donors were found to be largely donor specific. In a couple of donors, T-cell clones that expanded and contracted after mild COVID-19 were tracked by sequencing TCRalpha and TCRbeta repertoires over time. Two young, previously healthy adult volunteers, one female and one male, were included in the cohort. General findings and caveats noted by the study authors: Clones contracting from day 15 to 85 had balanced CD4/CD8 phenotypes, while a second wave expanding from day 15 to 37 was biased towards CD4+. SARS-CoV-2 specificity was not confirmed for the second-wave clones peaking on day 37. Contracting CD4+ clones were found mainly in CM and EM memory subsets, while CD8+ clones were enriched in EMRA. Some responding clones were detected in pre-infection memory, suggesting pre-existing cross-reactive memory T cells joined the SARS-CoV-2 response. Only two mild cases were covered in the study, and larger cohorts including severe cases with pre-infection samples were considered necessary.

Ficoll-Paque density gradient centrifugation was the method used to isolate PBMCs. Details on this clonotype: No cognate antigen has been identified for it. Per-nucleotide qualities are absent, and no much larger clonotype sits a single base away.

Sequences LGHNT (CDR1) and FRNRAP (CDR2) are obtained from the germline V gene. V loses 2 bases, J loses 5 bases, and the germline ends lie 13 bases apart. The CDR3 runs 15 amino acids, cysteine and phenylalanine included. CDR3 DNA only is kept here, 45 bases in frame from base 1. The sequencer was an Illumina NovaSeq 6000. cDNA libraries for TCRalpha and TCRbeta were prepared by 5'RACE using constant-segment primers, with sample barcodes and unique molecular identifiers added. Trizol reagent was used to extract RNA from every sample. Amplification of the libraries took two PCR steps, and the second step added a second sample barcode plus Illumina TruSeq adapters. The libraries were sequenced on an Illumina NovaSeq using 2 x 150 bp paired-end reads. The authors processed their data as follows. The reads were demultiplexed and collapsed into UMI-guided consensus sequences using migec v1.2.7. Using mixcr v2.1.11, the UMI consensuses were aligned to TRA and TRB V and J templates and assembled into clonotypes. A clonotype was counted as expanded or contracted only when both edgeR and NoisET called the clonotype significant, with the noise models trained on biological replicates. For edgeR calls, the cutoffs were a false discovery rate-adjusted p below 0.01 and a log2 fold-change threshold of 1. As an exploratory analysis of dynamics, PCA with hierarchical clustering was applied to max-normalized trajectories of the 1000 most abundant clonotypes. The CD4 or CD8 phenotype of responding clones was assigned using the separately sequenced CD4+ and CD8+ repertoires. TCRdb reprocessing: public reads trimmed at Q25 with fastp, clones called with MiXCR, in-frame beta chains kept. Each entry merges the rows of one CDR3 protein and shows their most common DNA and genes. The V and J calls reflect TCRdb's pipeline rather than the authors' work. In all, the sample holds hundreds of thousands of distinct CDR3 sequences, and roughly 21% of those were seen once. About 8.4% of the sample is held by the ten biggest clonotypes.

This receptor was identified in an adult woman who had mild COVID-19 (a few samples of this study predate the infection). The sample titles of this study are shuffled in the database, so cell type and time point are left out; the donor was told from shared clones. Sequenced input: PBMCs or a T cell subset sorted from them (not recorded which). This sequence uses TRBV12-5 and TRBJ2-1, with the D gene too uncertain to name. The CDR3 loop reads CASGLSPGLHNEQFF. The DNA reads as follows: TGTGCTAGTGGTTTGTCCCCGGGCCTCCACAATGAGCAGTTCTTC.